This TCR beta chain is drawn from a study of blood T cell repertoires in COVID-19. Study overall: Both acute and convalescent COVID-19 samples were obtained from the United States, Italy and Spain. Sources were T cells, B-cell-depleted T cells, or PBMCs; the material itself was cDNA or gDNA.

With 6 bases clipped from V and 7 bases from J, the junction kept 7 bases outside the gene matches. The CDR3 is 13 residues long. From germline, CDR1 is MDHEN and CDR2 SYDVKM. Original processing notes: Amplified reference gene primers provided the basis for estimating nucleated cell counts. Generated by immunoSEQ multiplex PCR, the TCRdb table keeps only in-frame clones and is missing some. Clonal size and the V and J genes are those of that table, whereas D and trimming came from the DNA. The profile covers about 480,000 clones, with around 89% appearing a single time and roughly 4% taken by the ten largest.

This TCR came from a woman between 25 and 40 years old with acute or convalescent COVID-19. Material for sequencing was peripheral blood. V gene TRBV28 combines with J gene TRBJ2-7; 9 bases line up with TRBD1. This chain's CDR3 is CASSRTGGSEQYF. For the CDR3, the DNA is TGTGCCAGCAGCAGAACAGGGGGCAGTGAGCAGTACTTC.